The clone carrying this TCR beta chain was counted a few times. Antigen: not known. Trimming removed 5 bases from V and 7 bases from J, with 23 bases in between. This CDR3 spans 17 amino acids. CDR1 and CDR2 (germline): SGHAT, FQNNGV. Unique molecular identifiers were built into the TCRbeta library. TCRdb re-analysed the PCR reads in MiXCR, keeping a single row per CDR3 protein. The table records under 100,000 distinct CDR3 sequences, 15% to 19% of them present only once. This specimen belongs to a study of T-cell reconstitution after alpha-beta-depleted transplantation in children. Study results and limitations: T-cell counts and diversity at one year following transplant were attributed mainly to newly produced T cells. Alpha-beta T cells about two months after transplant reportedly derived from several hundred expanded graft clones.

J is TRBJ2-2 and V is TRBV11-2, with D perhaps matching TRBD1 or TRBD2 (6 bases each). The sequence was obtained from a male patient between 2 and 15 years old who had a stem cell transplant for acute lymphoblastic leukemia, so the T cells may come from the graft donor. The material was PBMCs, mostly from graft donor cells, obtained 180 days after TCRalphabeta/CD19-depleted stem cell transplant. The CDR3 sequence: CASSDTSDRGLGGELFF. CDR3 coding DNA: TGTGCCAGCAGCGATACCTCAGATCGGGGGCTTGGCGGGGAGCTGTTTTTT.